This record covers a single T cell receptor beta chain. Its cognate antigen has yet to be identified. The record has no base qualities; no much larger clone is one base away. Peripheral blood CD8+ and CD4+ T cells from healthy donors, Susac syndrome patients and multiple sclerosis patients were profiled by high-throughput TCR beta sequencing. The Susac syndrome patients fulfilled recently defined diagnostic criteria for definite or probable disease. CD8+ TEMRA cells were enriched by FACS, while bulk CD8+ and CD4+ T cells were purified by magnetic negative isolation. Blood was collected in EDTA tubes and processed within 24 hours, with PBMCs isolated through density gradient centrifugation. PBMCs intended for TCR sequencing were cryopreserved in liquid nitrogen and were subsequently thawed in a 37 degrees C water bath. Purity of sorted or isolated CD4+, CD8+ and CD8+ TEMRA cells was at least 90%. The record originates from a study of CD8 T cells in Susac syndrome (dated by TCRdb to between 2018 and 2021). Looking at the study overall: Among the Susac syndrome patients who were sequenced, clinically active disease was present in six and clinical remission was observed in roughly eight. Clonality of the CD8+ T cell repertoire was compared between about a dozen healthy donors, approximately 14 Susac syndrome patients and fewer than 16 multiple sclerosis patients. At the time of blood withdrawal, Susac syndrome patients were either therapy-naive, taking corticosteroids (with some also receiving IVIg), or on IVIg alone. Whether CD8+ T cell activation and differentiation in Susac syndrome was antigen driven was tested using repertoire sequencing.

RNA was extracted using the RNeasy kit, and roughly 0.45 to 1 microgram was reverse transcribed with random hexamers. The immunoSEQ multiplex PCR assay, covering 54 Vbeta and 13 Jbeta segments, was used to amplify TCR beta CDR3 regions. Bias from PCR amplification was corrected by using a synthetic template baseline for primer optimization and for computational correction. Processing in the source paper ran as follows. Reads were assigned to V, D and J genes according to IMGT and analyzed in immunoSEQ Analyzer, with only productive sequences retained. To calculate clonality, Shannon entropy was normalized by log2 of the number of productive unique sequences and then subtracted from one. For each patient and control, public and private clones were evaluated among the 100 most prevalent clones. Clones were defined as Susac-specific when absent from the healthy and MS cohorts, from approximately 970 published viral clones and from other ImmuneACCESS disease sequences. TCRdb passed the public sequencing reads through fastp at Q25 and MiXCR, retaining productive beta sequences. Each entry is one CDR3 protein sequence, shown with its most common DNA and genes. These V and J calls rely on TCRdb rather than the paper's analysis. The sample table contains around 100,000 distinct CDR3 sequences; only one count was recorded for roughly 96% of them. The ten largest clones represent approximately 0.3% of the sample.

What the study reported, not specific to this receptor: Looking at Susac-specific public clones, the researchers identified fewer than 20 in the total CD8+ repertoire and roughly 5 in the CD8+ TEMRA repertoire. The study acknowledged that relatively few individuals were included in the TCR sequencing and HLA analysis. Clonal expansion was observed in Susac syndrome CD8+ repertoires, with the highest expansion in CD8+ TEMRA cells and greater expansion in clinically active than in remitting patients.

Specimen: CD8+ T cells from PBMCs. This clonotype was obtained from a human donor with Susac syndrome.

The CDR3 region: CATSRDLGQEPSYEQYF. In nucleotide form, the sequence is TGTGCCACCAGCAGAGATTTGGGACAGGAACCTTCCTACGAGCAGTACTTC. The V and J segments used are TRBV15 and TRBJ2-7, and TRBD1 matches 8 of the central bases. The CDR3, from cysteine to phenylalanine, totals 17 residues. The read is trimmed to its CDR3 DNA, 51 bases read in frame from base 1. Sequences LNHNV (CDR1) and YYDKDF (CDR2) are obtained from the germline V gene (reference sequence). Relative to germline, V is missing 0 bases and J is missing 1 base, with 8 bases of the junction outside any gene match.